This is a list of T cell receptor beta chains from one sample in a study of cytomegalovirus exposure and HLA in healthy donors. Profiling relied on immunoSEQ multiplex PCR, and the TCRdb table lists in-frame clones only, not all of them. The sample holds about 88,000 clones, approximately 71% seen once. The source material was PBMCs. Receptor source: a man in his forties or fifties in good health and CMV-seronegative. Both conserved end residues are part of each CDR3. The order of the fields is D gene, J gene, V gene, clone size, CDR3 protein, CDR3 DNA. The D gene is left open where the match is weak. Some rows have no size entry. The others give once, few or many, or a class for an expanded clone.

>NA|TRBJ1-6|TRBV5-1|few
CASSEQGLRNSPLHF
TGCGCCAGCAGTGAGCAGGGCTTGCGGAATTCACCCCTCCACTTT
>NA|TRBJ2-5|TRBV4-3|few
CASRKWGQPQETQYF
TGCGCCAGCCGCAAGTGGGGGCAACCACAAGAGACCCAGTACTTC
>TRBD1|TRBJ1-1|TRBV6-1|NA
CASVWTGRNTEAFF
TGTGCCAGCGTTTGGACAGGGCGAAACACTGAAGCTTTCTTT
>TRBD1|TRBJ1-5|TRBV5-6|NA
CASSPWTGGDQPQHF
TGTGCCAGCAGCCCCTGGACAGGGGGCGACCAGCCCCAGCATTTT
>NA|TRBJ1-3|TRBV9|NA
CASSISGNTIYF
TGTGCCAGCAGCATATCTGGAAACACCATATATTTT
>NA|TRBJ1-6|TRBV4-3|NA
CASSDSGLPLHF
TGCGCCAGCAGCGACTCAGGGCTACCCCTCCACTTT
>TRBD2|TRBJ2-5|TRBV27|NA
CASRREPLGGETQYF
TGTGCCAGTCGTCGGGAGCCCCTCGGGGGGGAGACCCAGTACTTC
>TRBD2|TRBJ2-5|TRBV5-4|few
CASSLRGLAGEETQYF
TGTGCCAGCAGCTTGCGGGGACTAGCGGGGGAGGAGACCCAGTACTTC
>NA|TRBJ2-7|TRBV7-2|NA
CASSPVAFYEQYF
TGTGCCAGCAGCCCTGTCGCGTTCTACGAGCAGTACTTC
>NA|TRBJ1-6|TRBV6-1|NA
CARGEGRNSPLHF
TGTGCCAGGGGGGAGGGTCGAAATTCACCCCTCCACTTT
>TRBD2|TRBJ2-5|TRBV9|NA
CASSSGAGGSFQETQYF
TGTGCCAGCAGCTCGGGGGCGGGGGGGTCTTTCCAAGAGACCCAGTACTTC
>NA|TRBJ2-7|TRBV1|NA
CTSSQDGRRGGIYEQYF
TGCACCAGCAGCCAAGATGGGCGGAGGGGGGGGATCTACGAGCAGTACTTC
>NA|TRBJ1-5|TRBV15|NA
CATSRQKGGNQPQHF
TGTGCCACCAGCAGACAAAAGGGGGGGAATCAGCCCCAGCATTTT
>TRBD2|TRBJ2-3|TRBV6-5|few
CASTTSGRSADTQYF
TGTGCCAGCACTACTAGCGGGAGGAGCGCAGATACGCAGTATTTT
>NA|TRBJ1-5|TRBV7-2|few
CASSGHRDQPQHF
TGTGCCAGCAGCGGCCACAGGGACCAGCCCCAGCATTTT
>TRBD1|TRBJ2-5|TRBV25-1|few
CASRYRDRASETQYF
TGTGCCAGCCGATACCGGGACAGGGCCTCAGAGACCCAGTACTTC
>NA|TRBJ2-2|TRBV29-1|NA
CSVEEHRGAVF
TGCAGCGTTGAAGAACACCGGGGAGCTGTTTTT
>TRBD2|TRBJ2-5|TRBV6-1|NA
CASSETWTALAGAQYF
TGTGCCAGCAGTGAAACGTGGACGGCCCTAGCGGGAGCCCAGTACTTC